This T cell receptor beta chain was profiled in a study of CXCR3-negative and CXCR3-positive naive CD8 T cells. The libraries of TRB cDNA were prepared using 5' RACE with UMI labels. TCRdb re-analyzed the 5' RACE reads; it lists each CDR3 protein once, without DNA. The sample holds some 110,000 distinct CDR3 sequences. Cells that were CD45RO-CCR7+CD27+CD95- constituted naive CD8+ T cells. With respect to this clonotype: Its antigen is unknown.

Study conclusions and caveats: Greater hydrophobicity was found in TRB CDR3s of CXCR3-positive naive cells than of CXCR3-negative naive cells. Across naive subsets, surface CD5 expression was comparable, and TCR strength was inferred from properties of the TRB CDR3. Cryopreserved PBMCs had partly decreased CXCR3 expression; fresh PBMCs were used in most assays.

The CDR3 has 14 residues. CDR1 SGHNT and CDR2 YENEEA come from the germline V gene. The TCR originated in a human donor in good health. Some clones in this sample may be carry-over from other donors' samples. The rearrangement uses TRBV11-3 and TRBJ1-1; lacking DNA, the TRBD1 call made by TCRdb goes unchecked. Sample: naive CXCR3+ CD8+ T cells from blood. Subset of the sample: CD45RO-CCR7+CD27+CD95- naive CD8+ T cells expressing CXCR3 (TNR3+). The CDR3 is CASSLDIENTEAFF.